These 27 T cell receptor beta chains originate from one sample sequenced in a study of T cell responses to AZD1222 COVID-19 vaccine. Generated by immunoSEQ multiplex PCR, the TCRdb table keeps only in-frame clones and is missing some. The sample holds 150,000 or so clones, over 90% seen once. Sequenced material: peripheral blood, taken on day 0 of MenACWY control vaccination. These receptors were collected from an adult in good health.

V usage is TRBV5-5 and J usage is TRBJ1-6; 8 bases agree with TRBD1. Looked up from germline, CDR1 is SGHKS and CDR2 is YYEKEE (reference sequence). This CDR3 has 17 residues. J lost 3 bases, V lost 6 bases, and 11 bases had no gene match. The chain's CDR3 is CASTRQDRADYNSPLHF. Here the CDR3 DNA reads TGTGCCAGCACCCGCCAGGACAGGGCGGACTATAATTCACCCCTCCACTTT.

CDR3 loop: CASSELRTSPLHF. The CDR3 region has the DNA TGCGCCAGCAGTGAGTTGAGGACCTCACCCCTCCACTTT. This rearrangement joins TRBV10-1 to TRBJ1-6; D is unresolved. Trimming removed 1 base from V and 10 bases from J, with 8 bases in between. CDR1 is WNHNN and CDR2 is SYGVQD in the germline V gene (reference sequence). There are 13 residues in the CDR3.

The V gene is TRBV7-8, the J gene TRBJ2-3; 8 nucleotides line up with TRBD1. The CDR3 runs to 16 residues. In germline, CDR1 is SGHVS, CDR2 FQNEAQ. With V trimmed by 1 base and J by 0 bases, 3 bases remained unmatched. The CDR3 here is CASSLDRGSSTDTQYF. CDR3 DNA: TGTGCCAGCAGCTTAGACAGGGGGAGTAGCACAGATACGCAGTATTTT.

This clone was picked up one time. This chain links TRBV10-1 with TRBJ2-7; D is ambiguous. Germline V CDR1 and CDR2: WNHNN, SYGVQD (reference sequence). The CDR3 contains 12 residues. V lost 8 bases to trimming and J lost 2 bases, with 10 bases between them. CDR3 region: CASGILTYEQYF. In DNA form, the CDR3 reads TGCGCCAGCGGGATTTTAACCTACGAGCAGTACTTC.

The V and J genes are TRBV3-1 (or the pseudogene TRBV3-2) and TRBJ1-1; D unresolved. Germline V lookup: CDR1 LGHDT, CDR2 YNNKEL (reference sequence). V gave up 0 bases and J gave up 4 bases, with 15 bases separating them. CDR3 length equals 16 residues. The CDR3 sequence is CASSQDMEGLITEAFF. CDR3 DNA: TGTGCCAGCAGCCAAGATATGGAAGGGCTTATCACTGAAGCTTTCTTT.

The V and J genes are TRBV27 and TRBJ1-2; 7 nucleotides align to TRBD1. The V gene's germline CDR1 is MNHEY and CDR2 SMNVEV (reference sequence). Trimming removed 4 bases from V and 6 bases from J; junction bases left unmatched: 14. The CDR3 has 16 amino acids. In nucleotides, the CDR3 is TGTGCCAGCAGTTACCTACCGGGACAGATAAATGATGGCTACACCTTC. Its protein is CASSYLPGQINDGYTF.

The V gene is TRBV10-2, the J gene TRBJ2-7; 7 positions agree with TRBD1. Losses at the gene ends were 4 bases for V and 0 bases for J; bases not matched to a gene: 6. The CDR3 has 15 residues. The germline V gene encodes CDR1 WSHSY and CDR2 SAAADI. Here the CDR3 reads CASSGVGDSSYEQYF. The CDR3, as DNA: TGCGCCAGCAGTGGGGTAGGGGACAGCTCCTACGAGCAGTACTTC.

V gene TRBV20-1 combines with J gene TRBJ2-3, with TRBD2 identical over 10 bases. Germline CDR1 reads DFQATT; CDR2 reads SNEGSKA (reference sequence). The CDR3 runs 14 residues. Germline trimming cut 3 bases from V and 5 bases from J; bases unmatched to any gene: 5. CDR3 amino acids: CSASTSGKVDTQYF. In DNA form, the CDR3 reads TGCAGTGCTAGTACTAGCGGGAAAGTAGATACGCAGTATTTT.

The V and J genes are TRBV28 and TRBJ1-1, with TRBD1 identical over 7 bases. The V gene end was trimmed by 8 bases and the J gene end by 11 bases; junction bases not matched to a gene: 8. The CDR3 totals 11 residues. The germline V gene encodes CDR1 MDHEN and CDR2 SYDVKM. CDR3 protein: CASSGQVNAFF. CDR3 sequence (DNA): TGTGCCAGCTCAGGACAGGTGAACGCTTTCTTT.

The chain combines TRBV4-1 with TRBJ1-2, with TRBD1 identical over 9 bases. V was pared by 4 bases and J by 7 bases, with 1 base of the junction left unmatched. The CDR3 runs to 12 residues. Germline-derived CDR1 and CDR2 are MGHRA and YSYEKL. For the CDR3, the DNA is TGCGCCAGCAGCCGGGACAGGGTTGGCTACACCTTC. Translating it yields CASSRDRVGYTF.

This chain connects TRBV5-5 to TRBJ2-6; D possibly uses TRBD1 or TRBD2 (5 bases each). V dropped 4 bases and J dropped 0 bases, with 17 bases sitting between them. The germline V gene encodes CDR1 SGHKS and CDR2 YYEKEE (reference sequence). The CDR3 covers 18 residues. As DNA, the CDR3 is TGTGCCAGCAGCGACCCCGGGACCCCGACCTCTGGGGCCAACGTCCTGACTTTC. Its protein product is CASSDPGTPTSGANVLTF.

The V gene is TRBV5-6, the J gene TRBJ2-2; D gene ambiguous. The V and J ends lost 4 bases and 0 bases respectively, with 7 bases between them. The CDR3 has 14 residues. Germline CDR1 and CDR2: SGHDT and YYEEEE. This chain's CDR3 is CASSPAPNTGELFF. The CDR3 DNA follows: TGTGCCAGCAGCCCCGCTCCGAACACCGGGGAGCTGTTTTTT.

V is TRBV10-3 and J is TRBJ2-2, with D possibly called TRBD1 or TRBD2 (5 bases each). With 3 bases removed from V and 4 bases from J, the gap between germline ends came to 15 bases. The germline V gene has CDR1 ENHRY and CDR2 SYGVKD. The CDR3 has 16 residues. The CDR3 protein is CAISDRTSRGTGELFF. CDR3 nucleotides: TGTGCCATCAGTGATCGGACATCTCGGGGCACCGGGGAGCTGTTTTTT.

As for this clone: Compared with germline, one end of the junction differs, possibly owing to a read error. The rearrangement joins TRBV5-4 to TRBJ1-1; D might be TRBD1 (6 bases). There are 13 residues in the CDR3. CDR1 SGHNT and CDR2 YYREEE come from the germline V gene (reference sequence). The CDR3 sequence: CASSLGGRSGANF. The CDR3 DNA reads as TGTGCCAGCAGCTTGGGGGGGCGGTCCGGGGCCAATTTT. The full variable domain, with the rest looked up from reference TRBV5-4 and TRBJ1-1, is ETGVTQSPTHLIKTRGQQVTLRCSSQSGHNTVSWYQQALGQGPQFIFQYYREEENGRGNFPPRFSGLQFPNYSSELNVNALELDDSALYLCASSLGGRSGANFGQGTRLTVV.

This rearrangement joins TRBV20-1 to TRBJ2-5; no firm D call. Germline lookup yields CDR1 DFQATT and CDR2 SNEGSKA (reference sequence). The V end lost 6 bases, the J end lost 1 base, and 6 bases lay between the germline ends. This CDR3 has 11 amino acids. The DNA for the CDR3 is TGCAGTGCCTTTCCCCAAGAGACCCAGTACTTC. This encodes CSAFPQETQYF.

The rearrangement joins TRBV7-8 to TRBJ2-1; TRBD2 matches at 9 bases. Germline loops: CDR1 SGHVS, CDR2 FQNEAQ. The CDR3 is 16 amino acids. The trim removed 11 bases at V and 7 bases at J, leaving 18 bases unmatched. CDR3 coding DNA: TGTGCCCGAACACCCCGACAGGGTACTAGCGGGAATGAGCAGTTCTTC. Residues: CARTPRQGTSGNEQFF.

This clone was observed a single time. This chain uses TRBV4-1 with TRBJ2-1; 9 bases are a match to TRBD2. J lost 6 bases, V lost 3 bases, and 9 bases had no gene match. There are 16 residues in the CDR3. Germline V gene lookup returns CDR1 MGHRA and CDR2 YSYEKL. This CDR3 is CASSQFLAGRGNEQFF. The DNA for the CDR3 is TGCGCCAGCAGCCAGTTCCTAGCGGGACGGGGCAATGAGCAGTTCTTC.

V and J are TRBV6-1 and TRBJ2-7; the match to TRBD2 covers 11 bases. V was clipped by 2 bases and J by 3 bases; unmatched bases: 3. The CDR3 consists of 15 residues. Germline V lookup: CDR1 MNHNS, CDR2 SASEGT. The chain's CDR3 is CASSESTSGDYEQYF. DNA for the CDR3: TGTGCCAGCAGTGAATCGACTAGCGGGGACTACGAGCAGTACTTC.

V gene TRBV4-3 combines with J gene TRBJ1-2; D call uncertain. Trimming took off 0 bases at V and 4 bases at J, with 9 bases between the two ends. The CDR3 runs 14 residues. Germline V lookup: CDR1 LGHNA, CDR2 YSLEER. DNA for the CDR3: TGCGCCAGCAGCCAAGACCTGGGCAGCTATGGCTACACCTTC. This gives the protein CASSQDLGSYGYTF.

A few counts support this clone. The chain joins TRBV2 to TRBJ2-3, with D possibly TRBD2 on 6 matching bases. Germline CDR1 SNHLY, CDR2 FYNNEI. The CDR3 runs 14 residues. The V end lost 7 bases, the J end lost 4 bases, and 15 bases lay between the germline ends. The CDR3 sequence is CASTWRRDADTQYF. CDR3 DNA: TGTGCCAGCACCTGGAGGAGGGATGCAGATACGCAGTATTTT.

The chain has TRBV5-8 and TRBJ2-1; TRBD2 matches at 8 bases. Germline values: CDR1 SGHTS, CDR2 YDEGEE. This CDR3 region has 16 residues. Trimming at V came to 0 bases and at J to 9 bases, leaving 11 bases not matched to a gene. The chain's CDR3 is CASSLAGISGIGEQFF. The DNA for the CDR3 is TGTGCCAGCAGCTTGGCCGGGATTAGCGGGATCGGTGAGCAGTTCTTC. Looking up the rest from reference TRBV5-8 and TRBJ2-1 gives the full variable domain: EAGVTQSPTHLIKTRGQQATLRCSPISGHTSVYWYQQALGLGLQFLLWYDEGEERNRGNFPPRFSGRQFPNYSSELNVNALELEDSALYLCASSLAGISGIGEQFFGPGTRLTVL.

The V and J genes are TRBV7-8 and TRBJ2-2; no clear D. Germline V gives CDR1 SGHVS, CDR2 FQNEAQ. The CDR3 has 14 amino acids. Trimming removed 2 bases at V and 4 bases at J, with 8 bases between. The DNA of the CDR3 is TGTGCCAGCAGCTTAAGCAGTTCCACCGGGGAGCTGTTTTTT. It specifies CASSLSSSTGELFF.

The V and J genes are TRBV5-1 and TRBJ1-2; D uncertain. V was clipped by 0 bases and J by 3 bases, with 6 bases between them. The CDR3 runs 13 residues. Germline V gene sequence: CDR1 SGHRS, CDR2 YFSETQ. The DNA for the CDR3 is TGCGCCAGCAGCTTGGGGCGGGACTATGGCTACACCTTC. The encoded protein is CASSLGRDYGYTF.

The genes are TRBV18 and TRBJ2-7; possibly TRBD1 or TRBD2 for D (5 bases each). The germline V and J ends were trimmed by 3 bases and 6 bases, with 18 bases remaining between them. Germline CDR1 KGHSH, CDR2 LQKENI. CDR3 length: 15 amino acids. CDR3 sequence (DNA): TGTGCCAGCTCACCGCGAATCGGGGACCTCGGCGAGCAGTACTTC. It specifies CASSPRIGDLGEQYF.

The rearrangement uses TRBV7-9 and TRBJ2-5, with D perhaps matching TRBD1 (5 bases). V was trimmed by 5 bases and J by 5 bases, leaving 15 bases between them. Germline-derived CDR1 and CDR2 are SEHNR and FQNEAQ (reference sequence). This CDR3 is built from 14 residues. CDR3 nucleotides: TGTGCCAGCAGCCCTCAAACAGGAGCCGAGACCCAGTACTTC. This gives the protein CASSPQTGAETQYF.

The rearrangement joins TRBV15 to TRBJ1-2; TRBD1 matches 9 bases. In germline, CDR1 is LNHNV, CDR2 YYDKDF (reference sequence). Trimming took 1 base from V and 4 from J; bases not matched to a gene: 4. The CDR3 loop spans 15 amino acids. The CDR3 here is CATSRGDRVGYGYTF. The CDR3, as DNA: TGTGCCACCAGCAGAGGGGACAGGGTCGGCTATGGCTACACCTTC.

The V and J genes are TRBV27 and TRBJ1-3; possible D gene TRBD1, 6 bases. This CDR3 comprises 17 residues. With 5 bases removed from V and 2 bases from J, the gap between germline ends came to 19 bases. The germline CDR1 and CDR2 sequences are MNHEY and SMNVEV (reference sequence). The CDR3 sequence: CASSPWGHPRPGNTIYF. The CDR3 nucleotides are TGTGCCAGCAGTCCCTGGGGACACCCAAGGCCTGGAAACACCATATATTTT.